This T cell receptor (beta chain) was recorded in a study of Ad26.COV2.S vaccination and SARS-CoV-2 variants. As for the study in general: Participants got Ad26.COV2.S intramuscularly, once or twice 56 days apart.

As to this clone: Its antigen is still unknown.

The CDR3 runs to 14 residues. V shed 7 bases and J shed 0 bases, with 9 bases lying between them. CDR1 LNHDA and CDR2 SQIVND come from the germline V gene (reference sequence). Data came from immunoSEQ multiplex PCR; TCRdb stores just in-frame clones and leaves some out. The profile shows roughly 700,000 clones, 89% of them singletons. Treatment defined: some 19 received Ad26.COV2.S at low or high dose, single or two shots; 5 received placebo; per-sample allocation not given. Repertoires come from day 63 after the first vaccine or placebo injection. Notes on the study in general: Higher spike-specific TCR breadth was found in vaccine recipients than in placebo recipients.

The sequencing here drew on peripheral blood, taken in a trial of Ad26.COV2.S vaccine versus placebo. The clonotype originates from a person between 18 and 59 years old who received the Ad26.COV2.S COVID-19 vaccine or a placebo. The chain joins TRBV19 to TRBJ2-2; D unclear. This CDR3 is CASIRVPNTGELFF. In nucleotides, the CDR3 is TGTGCCAGTATTAGGGTACCGAACACCGGGGAGCTGTTTTTT.